A single sample is the source of the 13 T cell receptor beta chains below, sequenced in a study of T cell responses to AZD1222 COVID-19 vaccine. TCRdb's table, derived via immunoSEQ multiplex PCR, lists solely in-frame clones and lacks some. The repertoire includes 120,000 to 150,000 clones, just over 90% of them detected once, and 1.9% sits in the top ten. Sequencing was performed on peripheral blood, taken 28 days after the second AZD1222 dose. These receptor sequences come from an adult who received the AZD1222 COVID-19 vaccine.

The V and J genes are TRBV7-8 and TRBJ1-2; D not certain. The V end lost 0 bases, the J end lost 7 bases, and 12 bases lay between the germline ends. Germline V CDR1 and CDR2: SGHVS, FQNEAQ. The CDR3 is 14 residues long. CDR3: CASSLAGVQAGYTF. The DNA of the CDR3 is TGTGCCAGCAGCTTAGCCGGGGTGCAAGCTGGCTACACCTTC.

The chain is built from TRBV27 and TRBJ1-6; weak D call: TRBD1 (6 bases). V shed 6 bases and J shed 0 bases, with 15 bases lying between them. Germline-derived CDR1 and CDR2 are MNHEY and SMNVEV (reference sequence). The CDR3 runs 17 residues. CDR3 protein: CASSQRTASSYNSPLHF. The CDR3 DNA reads TGTGCCAGCAGCCAAAGGACAGCAAGCTCCTATAATTCACCCCTCCACTTT.

This sequence joins TRBV2 and TRBJ2-1, with D unclear. V was trimmed by 10 bases and J by 2 bases, leaving 9 bases between them. CDR1 and CDR2 from the germline V gene are SNHLY and FYNNEI. CDR3 length equals 12 residues. CDR3 protein: CATTLAYNEQFF. In nucleotides, the CDR3 is TGTGCCACCACGCTGGCCTACAATGAGCAGTTCTTC.

This chain joins TRBV24-1 and TRBJ2-1; perhaps TRBD2 as D (5 bases). Trimming removed 6 bases from V and 8 bases from J, with 10 bases in between. This CDR3 contains 12 residues. Germline V gene sequence: CDR1 KGHDR, CDR2 SFDVKD. The CDR3 protein is CATSTTRDEQFF. CDR3 nucleotides: TGTGCCACCAGTACCACTAGAGATGAGCAGTTCTTC.

The rearrangement links TRBV5-1 to TRBJ2-2; D perhaps matches TRBD1 (6 bases). The CDR3 spans 14 residues. The germline V gene encodes CDR1 SGHRS and CDR2 YFSETQ. Trimming shortened V by 4 bases and J by 6 bases, and 13 bases separated the two germline ends. The CDR3 loop is CASSTGPGSGELFF. CDR3 nucleotide sequence: TGCGCCAGCAGCACAGGGCCGGGATCCGGGGAGCTGTTTTTT. Complete variable domain (other parts from reference TRBV5-1 and TRBJ2-2): KAGVTQTPRYLIKTRGQQVTLSCSPISGHRSVSWYQQTPGQGLQFLFEYFSETQRNKGNFPGRFSGRQFSNSRSEMNVSTLELGDSALYLCASSTGPGSGELFFGEGSRLTVL.

This clone has just a few counts. The chain links TRBV6-4 to TRBJ2-3; 15 nucleotides line up with TRBD2. With 3 bases clipped from V and 7 bases from J, the junction kept 5 bases outside the gene matches. CDR3 size: 16 residues. Per germline, CDR1 MRHNA and CDR2 SNTAGT. The CDR3 nucleotides are TGTGCCAGCAGTGAGGGACTAGCGGGAGGTCAAAATACGCAGTATTTT. It specifies CASSEGLAGGQNTQYF.

The chain combines TRBV27 with TRBJ2-1, with D perhaps TRBD2 (6 bases). V gave up 5 bases and J gave up 3 bases, with 14 bases separating them. The CDR3 length is 15 residues. CDR1 MNHEY and CDR2 SMNVEV come from the germline V gene (reference sequence). DNA for the CDR3: TGTGCCAGCAGTCTATTAGCGGCCCACTACAATGAGCAGTTCTTC. Residues: CASSLLAAHYNEQFF.

This chain joins TRBV3-1 (or the pseudogene TRBV3-2) and TRBJ1-2, with a tentative D call TRBD1 (5 bases). Trimming shortened V by 1 base and J by 5 bases, and 11 bases separated the two germline ends. Germline loops: CDR1 LGHDT, CDR2 YNNKEL (reference sequence). The CDR3 loop spans 14 amino acids. The CDR3 nucleotides read TGTGCCAGCAGCCAAGCCCCCCAGGGATATGGCTACACCTTC. Translation gives CASSQAPQGYGYTF.

Concerning this clone: This specimen includes other DNA sequences encoding the same CDR3. The chain joins TRBV7-3 to TRBJ2-7, with D possibly being TRBD2 (6 bases). Trimming cost V 1 base and J 1 base, with 11 bases left between them. The CDR3 is 15 amino acids. The germline V gene encodes CDR1 SGHTA and CDR2 FQGTGA. CDR3 DNA sequence: TGTGCCAGCAGCTTAAGGGCGGGACCTTCCTACGAGCAGTACTTC. Protein sequence: CASSLRAGPSYEQYF.

This clone has only one observation. V is TRBV5-4 and J is TRBJ1-4; unclear D gene. The CDR3 length is 13 residues. Looked up from germline, CDR1 is SGHNT and CDR2 is YYREEE (reference sequence). The germline V and J ends were trimmed by 0 bases and 2 bases, with 2 bases remaining between them. The CDR3 sequence is CASSLGTNEKLFF. CDR3 DNA: TGTGCCAGCAGCTTGGGTACTAATGAAAAACTGTTTTTT.

This chain links TRBV5-4 with TRBJ2-1, with 10 positions matching TRBD2. Per the germline V gene, CDR1 is SGHNT and CDR2 is YYREEE (reference sequence). The trim removed 2 bases at V and 5 bases at J, leaving 7 bases unmatched. The CDR3 contains 16 residues. Here the CDR3 reads CASSLSAGGRHNEQFF. For the CDR3, the DNA is TGTGCCAGCAGCTTATCAGCGGGGGGGCGCCACAATGAGCAGTTCTTC. The whole variable domain, remainder taken from reference TRBV5-4 and TRBJ2-1, is ETGVTQSPTHLIKTRGQQVTLRCSSQSGHNTVSWYQQALGQGPQFIFQYYREEENGRGNFPPRFSGLQFPNYSSELNVNALELDDSALYLCASSLSAGGRHNEQFFGPGTRLTVL.

This chain uses TRBV9 with TRBJ1-5; D remains ambiguous. The germline CDR1 and CDR2 sequences are SGDLS and YYNGEE. The V end lost 0 bases, the J end lost 0 bases, and 7 bases lay between the germline ends. The CDR3 is 15 residues long. The CDR3 DNA is TGTGCCAGCAGCGTAGCCGCAGATAGCAATCAGCCCCAGCATTTT. This translates into CASSVAADSNQPQHF.

This rearrangement joins TRBV12-3 or TRBV12-4 to TRBJ2-3; the D is unclear. The V gene lost 2 bases and the J gene lost 2 bases, with 5 bases spanning the gap. This CDR3 is built from 13 residues. CDR3 sequence: CASSLPATDTQYF. CDR3 DNA: TGTGCCAGCAGTTTACCCGCCACAGATACGCAGTATTTT.